This passage covers 5 T cell receptor beta chains from one sample sequenced in a study of cytomegalovirus exposure and HLA in healthy donors. 13 Jbeta primers and 60 Vbeta primers were used for the PCR. Produced via immunoSEQ multiplex PCR; TCRdb's table is partial and in-frame only. The repertoire holds 130,000 to 150,000 clones, around 85% seen once, with approximately 2.9% in the top ten. Sequenced input: PBMCs. These receptors came from a woman in her thirties in good health and CMV-seronegative.

J is TRBJ2-5 and V is TRBV5-1, with TRBD2 as a possible D gene (5 bases). Trimming removed 3 bases at V and 5 bases at J, with 11 bases between. Germline assignment: CDR1 SGHRS and CDR2 YFSETQ. The CDR3 is made up of 13 amino acids. The CDR3 protein is CASSWESGETQYF. The CDR3 DNA reads as TGCGCCAGCAGCTGGGAGTCCGGGGAGACCCAGTACTTC.

J is TRBJ2-7 and V is TRBV13, with unresolved D. Deletions cut 3 bases from V and 8 bases from J, with 20 bases between. Germline loops: CDR1 PRHDT, CDR2 FYEKMQ (reference sequence). The CDR3 totals 15 residues. Here the CDR3 DNA reads TGTGCCAGCAGCTTCAGGTCCGTCCTGAATTGCCAGCAGTACTTC. Translating it yields CASSFRSVLNCQQYF.

The chain uses TRBV4-1 and TRBJ1-2, with D perhaps TRBD1 (6 bases). CDR1 and CDR2 (germline): MGHRA, YSYEKL. The V and J ends lost 4 bases and 3 bases respectively, with 15 bases between them. This CDR3 contains 15 residues. CDR3 protein: CASSPQGTRDYGYTF. In DNA, the CDR3 is TGCGCCAGCAGCCCCCAGGGGACGAGGGACTATGGCTACACCTTC.

This clone was counted between two and nine times. The CDR3 DNA follows: TGTGCCAGCAGGAGGCTAGGGGAATACGGGGAGCTGTTTTTT. Translating it yields CASRRLGEYGELFF. The V call is TRBV6-5, the J call TRBJ2-2; D perhaps matches TRBD1 (5 bases). In germline, CDR1 is MNHEY, CDR2 SVGAGI. This CDR3 has 14 amino acids. V was clipped by 6 bases and J by 7 bases, with 15 bases between them.

This chain connects TRBV2 to TRBJ1-1; tentatively, D is TRBD1 (6 bases). Germline CDR1 is SNHLY and CDR2 is FYNNEI. Trimming cost V 4 bases and J 4 bases, with 10 bases left between them. The CDR3 totals 13 residues. This chain's CDR3 is CASSAGRGTEAFF. DNA for the CDR3: TGTGCCAGCAGTGCCGGCAGGGGCACTGAAGCTTTCTTT.